The 32 T cell receptor beta chains listed next were all sequenced from one sample in a study of blood T cell repertoires in COVID-19. The data were produced by immunoSEQ multiplex PCR, yet TCRdb's version contains in-frame clones alone and is incomplete. The data contain 150,000 or so clones, 80% to 90% of them singletons. The specimen sequenced was peripheral blood. The receptor source for this set is a man between 18 and 29 years old with COVID-19, enrolled during active disease.

The gene calls are TRBV7-2 and TRBJ1-2; 10 nucleotides align to TRBD1. CDR1 is SGHTA and CDR2 is FQGNSA in the germline V gene. The CDR3 has 15 residues. The J segment lost 3 bases and the V segment lost 0 bases, leaving 1 base of the junction unmatched. In DNA form, the CDR3 reads TGTGCCAGCAGCTTAGCTGGGACAGGGGACTATGGCTACACCTTC. It specifies CASSLAGTGDYGYTF.

The J gene is TRBJ2-3, the V gene TRBV7-9; D is possibly TRBD2 (6 bases). Looked up from germline, CDR1 is SEHNR and CDR2 is FQNEAQ (reference sequence). This CDR3 comprises 13 residues. V was cut by 8 bases and J by 4 bases, with 13 bases left in between. The CDR3 DNA reads TGTGCCAGCGGCCAGCGGGCGGCAGATACGCAGTATTTT. Residues: CASGQRAADTQYF.

V is TRBV9 and J is TRBJ1-6, with 8 nucleotides matching TRBD1. The CDR3 is 14 amino acids. Looked up from germline, CDR1 is SGDLS and CDR2 is YYNGEE. V trimming: 5 bases; J trimming: 11 bases; junction bases outside the gene matches: 9. CDR3 in amino acids: CASSPRQGRTPLHF. CDR3 DNA sequence: TGTGCCAGCAGTCCCAGACAGGGGCGGACACCCCTCCACTTT. The complete variable domain, with remaining parts taken from reference TRBV9 and TRBJ1-6, reads DSGVTQTPKHLITATGQRVTLRCSPRSGDLSVYWYQQSLDQGLQFLIQYYNGEERAKGNILERFSAQQFPDLHSELNLSSLELGDSALYFCASSPRQGRTPLHFGNGTRLTVT.

The rearrangement uses TRBV6-6 and TRBJ2-7; 14 nucleotides align to TRBD2. Losses at the gene ends were 4 bases for V and 6 bases for J; bases not matched to a gene: 8. The germline V gene has CDR1 MNHNY and CDR2 SVGAGI (reference sequence). The CDR3 is 16 residues long. The chain's CDR3 is CASSFKGLAGGGEQYF. Written as DNA, the CDR3 is TGTGCCAGCAGTTTTAAAGGACTAGCGGGAGGAGGCGAGCAGTACTTC.

The chain employs TRBV7-2 and TRBJ1-5; TRBD1 might be the D (6 bases). The CDR3 length is 13 residues. Trimming shortened V by 4 bases and J by 7 bases, and 11 bases separated the two germline ends. In germline, CDR1 is SGHTA, CDR2 FQGNSA. CDR3 protein: CASSSGGGQPQHF. The CDR3 DNA follows: TGTGCCAGCAGCTCCGGGGGGGGCCAGCCCCAGCATTTT.

The chain carries TRBV15 and TRBJ2-1; tentatively, D is TRBD1 (6 bases). Germline V gene data show CDR1 as LNHNV and CDR2 as YYDKDF (reference sequence). The V end lost 3 bases, the J end lost 4 bases, and 19 bases lay between the germline ends. This CDR3 is 17 amino acids long. The CDR3 sequence is CATSSEQGSPLYNEQFF. The CDR3 DNA reads TGTGCCACCAGCAGCGAACAGGGCTCCCCATTGTACAATGAGCAGTTCTTC.

The V gene is TRBV9, the J gene TRBJ2-6; 8 bases are shared with TRBD1. The CDR3 is made up of 19 amino acids. Germline CDR1 reads SGDLS; CDR2 reads YYNGEE. After removal of 1 base from V and 0 bases from J, the junction contained 9 bases not matched to a gene. The CDR3 nucleotides read TGTGCCAGCAGCGTACGGGCAGGGGGCCTAATCTCTGGGGCCAACGTCCTGACTTTC. It specifies CASSVRAGGLISGANVLTF.

The V gene is TRBV6-2 or TRBV6-3, the J gene TRBJ2-7; a possible D gene is TRBD1 (6 bases). V was cut by 2 bases and J by 4 bases, with 18 bases left in between. Germline values: CDR1 MNHEY, CDR2 SVGEGT. The CDR3 runs to 16 residues. The CDR3 DNA reads as TGTGCCAGCAGTTACGACTTCAGGGCAGGGGTATACGAGCAGTACTTC. Encoded protein: CASSYDFRAGVYEQYF.

This clone was counted a single time. The chain recombines TRBV29-1 with TRBJ2-3, with TRBD2 identical over 8 bases. The CDR3 has 15 residues. V gave up 8 bases and J gave up 1 base; unmatched junction bases: 11. The V gene's germline CDR1 is SQVTM and CDR2 ANQGSEA. CDR3 in amino acids: CSSTQGSGGTDTQYF. In DNA, the CDR3 is TGCAGCTCCACACAGGGTAGCGGGGGCACAGATACGCAGTATTTT.

The rearrangement joins TRBV5-1 to TRBJ2-3, with D hard to call. The CDR3 loop spans 15 amino acids. The germline gives CDR1 SGHRS, CDR2 YFSETQ. Trimming shortened V by 0 bases and J by 4 bases, and 12 bases separated the two germline ends. CDR3 nucleotide sequence: TGCGCCAGCAGCTTGGCGTTAGCTAAGTCAGATACGCAGTATTTT. Translating it yields CASSLALAKSDTQYF.

The chain uses TRBV11-3 and TRBJ1-6, with TRBD1 as a possible D gene (6 bases). Per germline, CDR1 SGHNT and CDR2 YENEEA. The CDR3 is made up of 14 amino acids. Trimming shortened V by 5 bases and J by 4 bases, and 9 bases separated the two germline ends. Here the CDR3 reads CASSADRYNSPLHF. The CDR3 DNA reads as TGTGCCAGCAGCGCCGACAGGTATAATTCACCCCTCCACTTT.

J is TRBJ2-3 and V is TRBV7-6; no clear D. The CDR3 consists of 13 residues. Per germline, CDR1 SGHVS and CDR2 FNYEAQ. Between the trimmed V and J ends, which lost 5 bases and 4 bases, there was a span of 10 bases. The CDR3 DNA sequence: TGTGCCAGCAGCCTGAGGTCCCCAGATACGCAGTATTTT. It translates to CASSLRSPDTQYF.

The J gene is TRBJ2-1, the V gene TRBV6-1; perhaps TRBD1 as D (5 bases). From germline, CDR1 is MNHNS and CDR2 SASEGT. The germline V and J ends were trimmed by 2 bases and 6 bases, with 11 bases remaining between them. The length of the CDR3 is 14 residues. The chain's CDR3 is CASSESRASNEQFF. The CDR3, as DNA: TGTGCCAGCAGTGAAAGCAGGGCTTCCAATGAGCAGTTCTTC.

The gene calls are TRBV5-8 and TRBJ2-7; D is possibly TRBD2 (5 bases). Trimming shortened V by 3 bases and J by 6 bases, and 16 bases separated the two germline ends. The CDR3 is made up of 14 amino acids. The germline V gene has CDR1 SGHTS and CDR2 YDEGEE. The CDR3 protein is CASSSGRMGSEQYF. The CDR3 coding sequence is TGTGCCAGCAGCTCCGGACGGATGGGGAGCGAGCAGTACTTC.

V usage is TRBV5-1 and J usage is TRBJ2-7; 10 bases fit TRBD2. Unmatched junction bases numbered 5, after V lost 4 bases and J lost 1 base. The CDR3 is 15 amino acids. Looked up from germline, CDR1 is SGHRS and CDR2 is YFSETQ. The CDR3 coding sequence is TGCGCCAGCAGCGCCGGGACTAGCGCTTCCTACGAGCAGTACTTC. The encoded protein is CASSAGTSASYEQYF.

Only a few counts were recorded for this clone. The chain uses TRBV7-9 and TRBJ2-5; D unresolved. Trimming pared 3 bases from V and 9 bases from J, leaving 11 bases between. This CDR3 region has 12 residues. Germline CDR1 is SEHNR and CDR2 is FQNEAQ (reference sequence). In DNA form, the CDR3 reads TGTGCCAGCAGCTTCTCAGCGAAGGCCCAGTACTTC. This sequence encodes CASSFSAKAQYF.

V is TRBV24-1 and J is TRBJ2-2; weak D call: TRBD2 (5 bases). Per germline, CDR1 KGHDR and CDR2 SFDVKD. CDR3 length equals 16 residues. V was shortened by 3 bases and J by 6 bases, with 16 bases between the two germline ends. CDR3 region: CATSDLAGPPAGELFF. The CDR3 DNA reads as TGTGCCACCAGTGATCTAGCCGGTCCCCCGGCCGGGGAGCTGTTTTTT.

This clone was counted once. This sequence joins TRBV24-1 and TRBJ1-5, with 9 bases aligning to TRBD1. CDR1 and CDR2 (germline): KGHDR, SFDVKD. The CDR3 has 14 amino acids. The V gene end was trimmed by 11 bases and the J gene end by 8 bases; junction bases not matched to a gene: 12. CDR3 DNA: TGTGCCATACAGGGGGCGCCGGTCCCAAAGCCCCAGCATTTT. Translated: CAIQGAPVPKPQHF.

The chain carries TRBV24-1 and TRBJ2-7; the D gene is possibly TRBD1 (6 bases). This CDR3 comprises 13 residues. Germline V CDR1 and CDR2: KGHDR, SFDVKD. V shed 3 bases and J shed 6 bases, with 11 bases lying between them. The CDR3 DNA follows: TGTGCCACCAGTGATACAACAGGGATCGAGCAGTACTTC. Its translation: CATSDTTGIEQYF.

The chain links TRBV11-2 to TRBJ2-7; D perhaps matches TRBD2 (5 bases). Per the germline V gene, CDR1 is SGHAT and CDR2 is FQNNGV. V lost 6 bases, J lost 7 bases, and 16 bases lay in between. There are 13 residues in the CDR3. CDR3 coding DNA: TGTGCCAGCAGGCTGCCGGTGGGAGTGGAGCAGTACTTC. It specifies CASRLPVGVEQYF.

The rearrangement uses TRBV2 and TRBJ1-1, with TRBD1 identical over 8 bases. CDR3 size: 15 residues. Germline V lookup: CDR1 SNHLY, CDR2 FYNNEI. The V segment lost 1 base and the J segment 1 base; nucleotides outside the gene matches: 2. For the CDR3, the DNA is TGTGCCAGCAGTGAAGAGGGACAGGAGAACACTGAAGCTTTCTTT. Translation gives CASSEEGQENTEAFF.

CDR3 nucleotides: TGTGCCAGCAGTTTATCGATCGGGGGAGATACTGAAGCTTTCTTT. This gives the protein CASSLSIGGDTEAFF. J is TRBJ1-1 and V is TRBV27; D perhaps matches TRBD1 (5 bases). This CDR3 has 15 residues. Per germline, CDR1 MNHEY and CDR2 SMNVEV (reference sequence). The V end was cut by 0 bases, the J end by 5 bases, with 13 bases between.

The J gene is TRBJ1-1, the V gene TRBV19, with D possibly matching TRBD1 (5 bases). This CDR3 comprises 13 residues. Germline V gene sequence: CDR1 LNHDA, CDR2 SQIVND (reference sequence). Trimming took 9 bases from V and 0 from J, leaving 11 bases between them. The CDR3 DNA reads TGTGCCAGCGCCGGGACTTTGAACACTGAAGCTTTCTTT. The encoded protein is CASAGTLNTEAFF.

The chain couples TRBV18 to TRBJ2-1; D is possibly TRBD1 (6 bases). V was trimmed by 1 base and J by 5 bases, leaving 12 bases between them. Germline CDR1 KGHSH, CDR2 LQKENI. The CDR3 is 15 residues long. The CDR3 protein is CASSPRDRFDNEQFF. The CDR3, as DNA: TGTGCCAGCTCACCACGTGACAGGTTTGACAATGAGCAGTTCTTC. Full variable domain (remainder filled in from reference TRBV18 and TRBJ2-1): NAGVMQNPRHLVRRRGQEARLRCSPMKGHSHVYWYRQLPEEGLKFMVYLQKENIIDESGMPKERFSAEFPKEGPSILRIQQVVRGDSAAYFCASSPRDRFDNEQFFGPGTRLTVL.

V usage is TRBV11-2 and J usage is TRBJ2-7; the D is unclear. The V end lost 3 bases, the J end lost 3 bases, and 12 bases lay between the germline ends. CDR3 size: 14 residues. The germline CDR1 and CDR2 sequences are SGHAT and FQNNGV. CDR3 sequence reads: CASSFAAALYEQYF. The CDR3 nucleotides read TGTGCCAGCAGCTTCGCGGCGGCCCTCTACGAGCAGTACTTC.

The rearrangement links TRBV27 to TRBJ2-1; TRBD2 agrees at 15 bases. This CDR3 region has 17 residues. With 4 bases clipped from V and 7 bases from J, the junction kept 8 bases outside the gene matches. The germline V gene has CDR1 MNHEY and CDR2 SMNVEV (reference sequence). The CDR3 DNA follows: TGTGCCAGCAGTTCCAACCTGGGACTAGCGGGAGGTAATGAGCAGTTCTTC. Translation gives CASSSNLGLAGGNEQFF.

This sequence joins TRBV2 and TRBJ1-1, with 11 bases identical to TRBD1. This CDR3 has 19 residues. Looked up from germline, CDR1 is SNHLY and CDR2 is FYNNEI. The V and J ends lost 7 bases and 2 bases, in that order; junction bases with no gene match: 18. The CDR3 DNA reads as TGTGCCAGCACCAGACGGGATCGGGGGACAGGGGGATTTAACACTGAAGCTTTCTTT. This encodes CASTRRDRGTGGFNTEAFF.

This clone was found once. V and J are TRBV13 and TRBJ2-7; the D is unclear. The CDR3 is 15 residues long. The germline gives CDR1 PRHDT, CDR2 FYEKMQ (reference sequence). V was pared by 0 bases and J by 0 bases, with 9 bases between. The CDR3 region is CASSLGPKSSYEQYF. DNA for the CDR3: TGTGCCAGCAGCTTAGGTCCAAAGAGCTCCTACGAGCAGTACTTC.

This clone was observed once. The rearrangement links TRBV27 to TRBJ2-5, with 13 bases lining up with TRBD2. The J segment lost 4 bases and the V segment lost 6 bases, leaving 11 bases of the junction unmatched. Germline V CDR1 and CDR2: MNHEY, SMNVEV (reference sequence). This CDR3 comprises 17 residues. The CDR3 sequence is CASSPDVGLAGVETQYF. As DNA, the CDR3 is TGTGCCAGCAGCCCAGACGTAGGACTAGCGGGAGTAGAGACCCAGTACTTC.

Here the CDR3 reads CATKGAVGVPEAFF. CDR3 sequence (DNA): TGTGCCACCAAGGGGGCGGTAGGGGTTCCTGAAGCTTTCTTT. The chain couples TRBV24-1 to TRBJ1-1; 7 nucleotides match TRBD1. This CDR3 has 14 amino acids. Germline-derived CDR1 and CDR2 are KGHDR and SFDVKD. Trimming took 8 bases from V and 6 from J; bases not matched to a gene: 11.

The rearrangement joins TRBV2 to TRBJ1-1, with TRBD1 matching over 7 bases. Trimming at V came to 6 bases and at J to 7 bases, leaving 8 bases not matched to a gene. The CDR3 spans 13 residues. CDR1 SNHLY and CDR2 FYNNEI come from the germline V gene. The CDR3 loop reads CASRDTGDDEAFF. The CDR3 coding sequence is TGTGCCAGCAGGGACACAGGGGATGATGAAGCTTTCTTT.

The chain employs TRBV9 and TRBJ2-5; possible D gene TRBD2, 6 bases. Trimming took off 3 bases at V and 4 bases at J, with 10 bases between the two ends. Germline CDR1 reads SGDLS; CDR2 reads YYNGEE. The CDR3 totals 13 residues. In nucleotides, the CDR3 is TGTGCCAGCAGCGAGGGGACTCCAGAGACCCAGTACTTC. Translating it yields CASSEGTPETQYF.